Listed here are 6 T cell receptor beta chains from one sample, sequenced in a study of cytomegalovirus exposure and HLA in healthy donors. It was with 60 Vbeta and 13 Jbeta primers that the PCR ran. Method: immunoSEQ multiplex PCR; TCRdb's copy keeps in-frame clones and lacks some. Here the sample spans over 110,000 clones, around 80% being singletons. Sequenced: PBMCs. The receptors come from a female donor in good health and CMV-seronegative.

This sequence joins TRBV28 and TRBJ1-1; tentatively, D is TRBD1 (5 bases). The germline gives CDR1 MDHEN, CDR2 SYDVKM. CDR3 length: 15 residues. V was trimmed by 2 bases and J by 4 bases, leaving 14 bases between them. CDR3 nucleotides: TGTGCCAGCAGTTTAGGAGGGGCGCTGGGCACTGAAGCTTTCTTT. Its translation: CASSLGGALGTEAFF.

The genes are TRBV5-4 and TRBJ2-7; TRBD1 matches 10 bases. Germline V gene lookup returns CDR1 SGHNT and CDR2 YYREEE (reference sequence). This CDR3 is built from 14 residues. J lost 7 bases, V lost 4 bases, and 8 bases had no gene match. CDR3 nucleotide sequence: TGTGCCAGCAGCCTAAGACAGGGGGCAGGGGAGCAGTACTTC. Encoded protein: CASSLRQGAGEQYF.

The rearrangement joins TRBV30 to TRBJ1-3, with D maybe TRBD1 (6 bases). There are 18 residues in the CDR3. CDR1 is GTSNPN and CDR2 is SVGIG in the germline V gene (reference sequence). The V end was cut by 3 bases, the J end by 1 base, with 22 bases between. In nucleotides, the CDR3 is TGTGCCTGGAGGGGGAAAGAAGGGGGGGGCGCTTCTGGAAACACCATATATTTT. Its protein is CAWRGKEGGGASGNTIYF. Variable domain in full (rest from reference TRBV30 and TRBJ1-3): SQTIHQWPATLVQPVGSPLSLECTVEGTSNPNLYWYRQAAGRGLQLLFYSVGIGQISSEVPQNLSASRPQDRQFILSSKKLLLSDSGFYLCAWRGKEGGGASGNTIYFGEGSWLTVV.

V usage is TRBV5-1 and J usage is TRBJ2-7, with TRBD1 matching over 10 bases. Germline trimming cut 4 bases from V and 3 bases from J; bases unmatched to any gene: 7. Looked up from germline, CDR1 is SGHRS and CDR2 is YFSETQ. This CDR3 is built from 15 residues. The CDR3 sequence: CASSPGQGISYEQYF. CDR3 in DNA: TGCGCCAGCAGCCCGGGACAGGGGATCAGCTACGAGCAGTACTTC.

The rearrangement joins TRBV11-2 to TRBJ2-7; 9 bases line up with TRBD1. CDR1 is SGHAT and CDR2 is FQNNGV in the germline V gene. V shed 5 bases, J shed 7 bases, and the junction held 6 bases outside the gene matches. This CDR3 has 13 residues. CDR3: CASSPGQGREQYF. In nucleotides, the CDR3 is TGTGCCAGCAGCCCCGGACAGGGGAGAGAGCAGTACTTC.

The V call is TRBV15, the J call TRBJ1-2, with 7 positions matching TRBD1. The CDR3 covers 17 residues. Germline V gives CDR1 LNHNV, CDR2 YYDKDF (reference sequence). V lost 1 base and J lost 1; bases outside the gene matches: 9. The CDR3: CATSRVGRTGNNYGYTF. In DNA, the CDR3 is TGTGCCACCAGCAGAGTGGGTCGGACAGGCAATAACTATGGCTACACCTTC.